Listed here are 21 T cell receptor beta chains from one sample, sequenced in a study of blood T cell repertoires in COVID-19. Here immunoSEQ multiplex PCR was the method, and the copy in TCRdb shows in-frame clones only, minus some. This sample has about 430,000 clones; more than 70% occur once, and the top ten carry approximately 1.5%. The source material was PBMCs or T cells enriched from blood (not recorded which). All receptors derive from a woman aged 18-29 years who had been exposed to COVID-19.

This clone has a handful of counts. The chain joins TRBV24-1 to TRBJ1-2; D is unclear. CDR3 size: 14 residues. Germline CDR1 is KGHDR and CDR2 is SFDVKD. V lost 2 bases, J lost 8 bases, and 14 bases lay in between. In DNA form, the CDR3 reads TGTGCCACCAGTGATTCGTTGGCCATCCAGGGCTACACCTTC. This gives the protein CATSDSLAIQGYTF.

The chain recombines TRBV7-9 with TRBJ1-6; D remains ambiguous. Germline V gene sequence: CDR1 SEHNR, CDR2 FQNEAQ (reference sequence). This CDR3 is built from 14 residues. With 4 bases removed from V and 4 bases from J, the gap between germline ends came to 8 bases. The CDR3 DNA sequence: TGTGCCAGCAGCTCCCCGGGATATAATTCACCCCTCCACTTT. This sequence encodes CASSSPGYNSPLHF.

The chain is built from TRBV19 and TRBJ1-3; D unresolved. The CDR3 length is 20 residues. The ends were cut back, 5 bases at V and 0 bases at J, with 26 bases in the middle. Germline CDR1 and CDR2: LNHDA and SQIVND (reference sequence). The CDR3 loop is CASSPTDWAFRTASGNTIYF. The CDR3 nucleotides are TGTGCCAGTAGTCCAACGGATTGGGCGTTTAGAACGGCCTCTGGAAACACCATATATTTT.

The CDR3 here is CASSSGTVIGNTIYF. In nucleotides, the CDR3 is TGTGCCAGCAGCTCAGGGACAGTGATTGGAAACACCATATATTTT. The rearrangement links TRBV7-6 to TRBJ1-3, with 7 bases that match TRBD1. With 4 bases clipped from V and 3 bases from J, the junction kept 6 bases outside the gene matches. CDR1 and CDR2 from the germline V gene are SGHVS and FNYEAQ. This CDR3 is built from 15 residues.

This chain uses TRBV6-5 with TRBJ2-7, with a tentative D call TRBD2 (6 bases). Germline assignment: CDR1 MNHEY and CDR2 SVGAGI. V was cut by 6 bases and J by 7 bases, with 19 bases left in between. This CDR3 spans 14 amino acids. CDR3 residues: CASRIGTQLLEQYF. The CDR3 DNA reads as TGTGCCAGCAGGATCGGGACTCAGCTTTTAGAGCAGTACTTC.

This chain joins TRBV27 and TRBJ2-2, with 7 nucleotides matching TRBD1. The trim removed 5 bases at V and 0 bases at J, leaving 6 bases unmatched. The CDR3 extends over 16 amino acids. Germline V gene data show CDR1 as MNHEY and CDR2 as SMNVEV (reference sequence). In DNA, the CDR3 is TGTGCCAGCAGTAAAACAGGGGCCCCGAACACCGGGGAGCTGTTTTTT. It encodes CASSKTGAPNTGELFF.

The chain has TRBV6-2 or TRBV6-3 and TRBJ2-5; D is undetermined. The CDR3 totals 16 residues. V was cut by 0 bases and J by 3 bases, with 14 bases left in between. The germline V gene encodes CDR1 MNHEY and CDR2 SVGEGT. CDR3 loop: CASSYSLRSVEETQYF. The CDR3, as DNA: TGTGCCAGCAGTTACTCTTTACGGTCTGTGGAAGAGACCCAGTACTTC.

J is TRBJ2-7 and V is TRBV29-1; D not resolved. CDR3 size: 14 residues. V lost 0 bases and J lost 0, with 9 bases in between. Germline CDR1 SQVTM, CDR2 ANQGSEA. CDR3 region: CSVEEEFGSYEQYF. In nucleotides, the CDR3 is TGCAGCGTTGAAGAGGAGTTTGGCTCCTACGAGCAGTACTTC.

The DNA of the CDR3 is TGTGCCAGCAGCTCCGGGACAGGGTTTTCCTACGAGCAGTACTTC. Its translation is CASSSGTGFSYEQYF. The chain couples TRBV3-1 (or the pseudogene TRBV3-2) to TRBJ2-7; 9 nucleotides line up with TRBD1. The J segment lost 1 base and the V segment lost 5 bases, leaving 6 bases of the junction unmatched. The CDR3 is 15 amino acids. The V gene's germline CDR1 is LGHDT and CDR2 YNNKEL (reference sequence).

The chain couples TRBV13 to TRBJ2-3; TRBD2 is a possible D gene (6 bases). The germline V gene encodes CDR1 PRHDT and CDR2 FYEKMQ (reference sequence). This CDR3 region has 13 residues. V shed 1 base and J shed 6 bases, with 8 bases lying between them. The CDR3 DNA is TGTGCCAGCAGCTTAGCGGGACTTGATACGCAGTATTTT. It is translated as CASSLAGLDTQYF.

This rearrangement joins TRBV5-6 to TRBJ2-7, with a weak D call TRBD1 (6 bases). V was cut by 4 bases and J by 4 bases, with 9 bases left in between. Germline CDR1 reads SGHDT; CDR2 reads YYEEEE. The CDR3 loop spans 12 amino acids. The CDR3 reads CASSTTGYEQYF. CDR3 DNA sequence: TGTGCCAGCAGCACTACAGGGTACGAGCAGTACTTC.

The rearrangement links TRBV19 to TRBJ1-6; weak D call: TRBD1 (6 bases). Per the germline V gene, CDR1 is LNHDA and CDR2 is SQIVND (reference sequence). Between the trimmed V and J ends, which lost 10 bases and 2 bases, there was a span of 12 bases. This CDR3 contains 14 residues. CDR3 in amino acids: CATSRDTYNSPLHF. The CDR3 coding sequence is TGTGCCACCAGCAGGGACACCTATAATTCACCCCTCCACTTT.

The CDR3 bases are TGTGCCAGCAGGGGACTAGCGGGAGACCTCGAGCAGTACTTC. Its protein is CASRGLAGDLEQYF. The chain recombines TRBV2 with TRBJ2-7; 14 bases map to TRBD2. With 6 bases clipped from V and 6 bases from J, the junction kept 4 bases outside the gene matches. The CDR3 length is 14 residues. Germline CDR1 SNHLY, CDR2 FYNNEI.

The genes are TRBV5-4 and TRBJ2-7, with a possible D match to TRBD2 (5 bases). Trimming took off 1 base at V and 0 bases at J, with 8 bases between the two ends. The germline V gene encodes CDR1 SGHNT and CDR2 YYREEE (reference sequence). The CDR3 covers 14 residues. The DNA for the CDR3 is TGTGCCAGCAGCTTGTATGGGAGCTCCTACGAGCAGTACTTC. It is translated as CASSLYGSSYEQYF.

The V and J genes are TRBV5-1 and TRBJ1-2; 8 bases align to TRBD1. V gave up 7 bases and J gave up 4 bases; unmatched junction bases: 9. Per the germline V gene, CDR1 is SGHRS and CDR2 is YFSETQ. This CDR3 region has 14 residues. CDR3 sequence: CASAETGTGYGYTF. DNA of the CDR3: TGCGCCAGCGCAGAAACTGGGACAGGCTATGGCTACACCTTC.

This chain connects TRBV6-2 or TRBV6-3 to TRBJ1-4; a possible D gene is TRBD1 (6 bases). In germline, CDR1 is MNHEY, CDR2 SVGEGT. V lost 3 bases to trimming and J lost 7 bases, with 21 bases between them. The CDR3 loop spans 17 amino acids. CDR3 sequence reads: CASSYSDRDLRGEKLFF. CDR3 nucleotides: TGTGCCAGCAGTTATTCGGACCGGGACCTCAGGGGTGAAAAACTGTTTTTT.

The chain recombines TRBV6-5 with TRBJ1-5; the D gene is possibly TRBD1 (6 bases). The V gene lost 5 bases and the J gene lost 4 bases, with 9 bases spanning the gap. CDR1 MNHEY and CDR2 SVGAGI come from the germline V gene. The CDR3 is 13 residues long. In nucleotides, the CDR3 is TGTGCCAGCAGTCAGGGGCTTAATCAGCCCCAGCATTTT. This encodes CASSQGLNQPQHF.

CDR3 DNA: TGTGCCAGCAGTTTATTTATGTCGAGGTTAGGTGACAGGGGAGACGCGGACTCCTACAATGAGCAGTTCTTC. Translated: CASSLFMSRLGDRGDADSYNEQFF. V is TRBV28 and J is TRBJ2-1, with TRBD1 identical over 8 bases. The CDR3 extends over 24 amino acids. CDR1 and CDR2 from the germline V gene are MDHEN and SYDVKM. J was trimmed by 0 bases and V by 1 base; bases with no gene match: 26.

This chain links TRBV9 with TRBJ2-7; D not certain. This CDR3 has 14 residues. V lost 4 bases and J lost 1, with 12 bases in between. CDR1 is SGDLS and CDR2 is YYNGEE in the germline V gene. The CDR3 DNA is TGTGCCAGCAGCTCTAATGCCCCTTCCTACGAGCAGTACTTC. Its translation is CASSSNAPSYEQYF.

This sequence joins TRBV5-1 and TRBJ2-1; 12 nucleotides line up with TRBD2. CDR1 SGHRS and CDR2 YFSETQ come from the germline V gene. The CDR3 has 15 amino acids. The J segment lost 9 bases and the V segment lost 4 bases, leaving 8 bases of the junction unmatched. This chain's CDR3 is CASSTTSGGPGEQFF. CDR3 DNA: TGCGCCAGCAGCACAACTAGCGGGGGGCCCGGTGAGCAGTTCTTC.

V gene TRBV28 combines with J gene TRBJ2-3, with 7 bases aligning to TRBD1. Germline values: CDR1 MDHEN, CDR2 SYDVKM. The trim removed 5 bases at V and 1 base at J, leaving 9 bases unmatched. The CDR3 loop spans 16 amino acids. The CDR3 region is CASSQYRGRGTDTQYF. As DNA, the CDR3 is TGTGCCAGCAGTCAGTACAGGGGAAGGGGCACAGATACGCAGTATTTT. Full variable domain (outside the CDR3, taken from reference TRBV28 and TRBJ2-3): DVKVTQSSRYLVKRTGEKVFLECVQDMDHENMFWYRQDPGLGLRLIYFSYDVKMKEKGDIPEGYSVSREKKERFSLILESASTNQTSMYLCASSQYRGRGTDTQYFGPGTRLTVL.